This entry features one TCR beta chain sequence. The target antigen is unknown. This record belongs to a study of shared clonotypes between healthy human individuals. In the original processing: Filtering differed since immunoSEQ provided only junctions, with no quality scores. TCRdb's copy holds only in-frame clones and misses some; the assay was immunoSEQ multiplex PCR. V and J calls and clone size come straight from that table; D and trimming were deduced from the DNA. The table lists fewer than 850,000 clones, 96% of them singletons. It was CD45RO-negative cells, positively selected for CCR7, that made up naive CD8 cells, with terminally differentiated effector memory CD45RA+ cells excluded. Study-wide points: Shared across a handful of donors were roughly 4.8% of the naive CD4 clonotypes.

Germline V lookup: CDR1 SQVTM, CDR2 ANQGSEA. The CDR3 extends over 13 amino acids. V was trimmed by 3 bases and J by 6 bases, leaving 12 bases between them. This sequence joins TRBV29-1 and TRBJ2-1, with D tentatively TRBD2 (5 bases). The specimen sequenced was naive CD8+ T cells sorted from blood. The receptor was derived from a man aged 25 to 40 in good health. CDR3 DNA sequence: TGCAGCGTTGACGGAGGTGGGGTCAATGAGCAGTTCTTC. It encodes CSVDGGGVNEQFF.